This T cell receptor (beta chain) was found in a study of blood T cell repertoires in COVID-19. The germline V gene encodes CDR1 SNHLY and CDR2 FYNNEI. The length of the CDR3 is 15 residues. V was pared by 4 bases and J by 1 base, with 6 bases of the junction left unmatched. The protocol was immunoSEQ multiplex PCR, while the TCRdb copy is restricted to in-frame clones and leaves out a portion. The profile covers around 100,000 clones, with roughly 85% appearing a single time and about 1.8% taken by the ten largest. The TCR sequence derives from a woman in her 70s with active or convalescent COVID-19. The genes are TRBV2 and TRBJ1-2; 7 positions match TRBD1. Sequencing was performed on peripheral blood. This CDR3 is CASSAQGRYNYGYTF. CDR3 in DNA: TGTGCCAGCAGTGCACAGGGGAGGTATAACTATGGCTACACCTTC.